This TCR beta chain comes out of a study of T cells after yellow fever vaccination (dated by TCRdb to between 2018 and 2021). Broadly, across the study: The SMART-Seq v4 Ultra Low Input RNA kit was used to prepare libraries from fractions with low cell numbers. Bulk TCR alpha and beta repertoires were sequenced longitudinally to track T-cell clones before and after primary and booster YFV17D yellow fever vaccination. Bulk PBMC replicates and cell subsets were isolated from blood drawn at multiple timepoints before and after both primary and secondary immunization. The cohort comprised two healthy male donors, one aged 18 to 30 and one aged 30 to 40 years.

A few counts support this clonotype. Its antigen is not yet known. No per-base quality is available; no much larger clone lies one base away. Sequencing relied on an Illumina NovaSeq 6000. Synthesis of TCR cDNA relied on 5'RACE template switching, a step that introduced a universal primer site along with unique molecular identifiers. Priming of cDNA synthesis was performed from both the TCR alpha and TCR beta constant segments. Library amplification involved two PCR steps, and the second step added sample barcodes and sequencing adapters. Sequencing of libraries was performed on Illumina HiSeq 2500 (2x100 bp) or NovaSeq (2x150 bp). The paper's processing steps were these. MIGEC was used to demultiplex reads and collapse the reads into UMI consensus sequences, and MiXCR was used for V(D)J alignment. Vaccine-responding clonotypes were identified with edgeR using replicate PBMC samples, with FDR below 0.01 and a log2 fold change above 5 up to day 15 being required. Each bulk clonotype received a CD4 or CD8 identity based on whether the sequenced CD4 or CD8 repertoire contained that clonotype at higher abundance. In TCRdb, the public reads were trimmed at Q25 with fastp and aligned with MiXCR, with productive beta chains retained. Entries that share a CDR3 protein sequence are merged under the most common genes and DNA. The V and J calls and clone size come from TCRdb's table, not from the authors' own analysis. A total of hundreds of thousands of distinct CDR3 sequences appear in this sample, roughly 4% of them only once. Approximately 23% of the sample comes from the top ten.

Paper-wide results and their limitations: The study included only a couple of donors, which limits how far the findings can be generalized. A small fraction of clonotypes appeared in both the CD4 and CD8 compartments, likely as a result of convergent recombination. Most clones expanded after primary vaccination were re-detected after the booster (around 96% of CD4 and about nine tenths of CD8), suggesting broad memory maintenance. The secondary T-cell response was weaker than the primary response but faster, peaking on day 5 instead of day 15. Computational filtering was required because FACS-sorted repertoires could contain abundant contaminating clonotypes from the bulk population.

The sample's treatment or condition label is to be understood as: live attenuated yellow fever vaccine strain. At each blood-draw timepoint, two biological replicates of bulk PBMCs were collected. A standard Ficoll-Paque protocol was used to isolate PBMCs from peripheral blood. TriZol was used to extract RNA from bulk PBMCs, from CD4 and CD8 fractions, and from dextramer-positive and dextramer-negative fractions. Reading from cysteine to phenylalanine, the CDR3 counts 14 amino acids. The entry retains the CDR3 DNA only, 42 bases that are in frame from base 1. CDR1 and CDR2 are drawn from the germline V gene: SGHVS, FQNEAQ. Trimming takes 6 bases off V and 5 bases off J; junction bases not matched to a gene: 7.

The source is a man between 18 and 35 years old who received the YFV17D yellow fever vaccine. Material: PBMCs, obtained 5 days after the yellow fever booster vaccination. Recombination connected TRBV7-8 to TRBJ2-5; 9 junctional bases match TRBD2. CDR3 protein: CASRGAGGVETQYF. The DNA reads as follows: TGTGCCAGCAGGGGAGCGGGGGGAGTGGAGACCCAGTACTTC.